This T cell receptor (beta chain) was identified during a study of T cell clones after liver transplantation. Study conclusions and caveats: A larger donor-reactive than third-party decline suggested partial antigen-specific deletion. A significant post-transplant drop in circulating graft-donor-reactive CD4 TCRbeta sequences occurred in most of the 8 subjects.

V was trimmed by 3 bases and J by 2 bases, leaving 10 bases between them. Germline values: CDR1 SGHRS, CDR2 YFSETQ. The CDR3 extends over 14 amino acids. Assay: immunoSEQ multiplex PCR; the TCRdb copy retains only in-frame clones and omits some. The sample has 65,000 to 80,000 clones; 80% are singletons. Worth noting for this clone: Its antigen is as yet unknown.

The rearrangement joins TRBV5-1 to TRBJ2-3; D not resolved. The sequence came from a human donor who received a liver transplant. The sample here was CD4+ T cells from blood, taken before liver transplant. The CDR3 bases are TGCGCCAGCAGCTCCCAATACCCCACAGATACGCAGTATTTT. Translation gives CASSSQYPTDTQYF. Full variable domain (outside the CDR3, taken from reference TRBV5-1 and TRBJ2-3): KAGVTQTPRYLIKTRGQQVTLSCSPISGHRSVSWYQQTPGQGLQFLFEYFSETQRNKGNFPGRFSGRQFSNSRSEMNVSTLELGDSALYLCASSSQYPTDTQYFGPGTRLTVL.